This TCR beta chain comes out of a study of graft-versus-host responses after intestinal transplantation. Overall study context: Each recipient received a multivisceral, liver-intestinal, or isolated intestinal graft. Tacrolimus and steroids were given for roughly 3 years to all recipients after anti-thymocyte globulin induction. Findings of the study overall: Declining HvG levels early post-transplant were linked to peak circulating GvH clone levels. Detected in recipient marrow were GvH clones, some of which were first observed in ileum or blood.

V lost 6 bases and J lost 7; bases outside the gene matches: 11. This CDR3 contains 15 residues. CDR1 is MNHEY and CDR2 is SMNVEV in the germline V gene (reference sequence). Worth noting for this clone: Its antigen is not identified.

TCRdb keeps only in-frame clones here, not all; method: immunoSEQ multiplex PCR. The sample has over 80,000 clones; about nine tenths are singletons. The source of this sequence is a human donor who was the organ donor for an intestinal transplant. This sample comprised unstimulated CD4+ T cells sorted from spleen or lymph node cells, obtained before transplant. The chain is built from TRBV27 and TRBJ2-3; TRBD2 matches 9 bases. CDR3: CASSLKRGAENTQYF. CDR3 in DNA: TGTGCCAGCAGCCTTAAGCGGGGGGCGGAGAATACGCAGTATTTT.